Below are 19 T cell receptor beta chains sequenced from a single sample in a study of T cell changes during pregnancy in multiple sclerosis. Assay: immunoSEQ multiplex PCR; the TCRdb copy retains only in-frame clones and omits some. The table shows about 46,000 clones, with 75% to 95% occurring only once. Sequenced here: CD8+ T cells from peripheral blood mononuclear cells, sampled in the second trimester of pregnancy. The source of these receptors is a female donor with multiple sclerosis, enrolled in a pregnancy study.

The chain couples TRBV6-5 to TRBJ1-2; a possible D gene is TRBD1 (6 bases). Per the germline V gene, CDR1 is MNHEY and CDR2 is SVGAGI. Trimming cost V 1 base and J 6 bases, with 18 bases left between them. The CDR3 has 16 amino acids. DNA for the CDR3: TGTGCCAGCAGTTACTATGGGTCCGGGGGGCGCGATGGCTACACCTTC. It is translated as CASSYYGSGGRDGYTF.

V and J are TRBV4-3 and TRBJ1-1; unclear D gene. V lost 0 bases, J lost 10 bases, and 21 bases lay in between. The V gene's germline CDR1 is LGHNA and CDR2 YSLEER. This CDR3 comprises 16 residues. CDR3 in amino acids: CASSQDWREARIAAFF. DNA of the CDR3: TGCGCCAGCAGCCAAGACTGGAGAGAGGCGAGGATTGCAGCTTTCTTT.

The chain links TRBV5-1 to TRBJ2-7; possible D gene TRBD1, 5 bases. The CDR3 is made up of 11 amino acids. The germline gives CDR1 SGHRS, CDR2 YFSETQ. V lost 2 bases and J lost 7, with 7 bases in between. CDR3 bases: TGCGCCAGCAGCTTAGGGGAAGAGCAGTACTTC. Amino acid sequence: CASSLGEEQYF.

This clone was counted a single time. The J gene is TRBJ2-5, the V gene TRBV4-3, with D maybe TRBD2 (5 bases). The CDR3 has 16 amino acids. V was shortened by 0 bases and J by 1 base, with 12 bases between the two germline ends. Germline lookup yields CDR1 LGHNA and CDR2 YSLEER. This chain's CDR3 is CASSQDRTLPQETQYF. The CDR3 coding sequence is TGCGCCAGCAGCCAAGATAGGACTCTCCCCCAAGAGACCCAGTACTTC.

The rearrangement uses TRBV5-4 and TRBJ2-7; maybe TRBD1 (6 bases). Germline values: CDR1 SGHNT, CDR2 YYREEE (reference sequence). CDR3 length equals 14 residues. V lost 4 bases and J lost 0, with 11 bases in between. DNA of the CDR3: TGTGCCAGCAGCCTGGACAGTAGCTCCTACGAGCAGTACTTC. It specifies CASSLDSSSYEQYF.

The J gene is TRBJ2-5, the V gene TRBV13, with TRBD1 as a possible D gene (6 bases). In germline, CDR1 is PRHDT, CDR2 FYEKMQ (reference sequence). V lost 1 base and J lost 7, with 10 bases in between. CDR3 length equals 13 residues. In DNA form, the CDR3 reads TGTGCCAGCAGCTTAGACCAAGGGGGGACCCAGTACTTC. Translation gives CASSLDQGGTQYF.

The CDR3 bases are TGTGCCAGCAGCTTGGGCACAGGGTCTGGAAACACCATATATTTT. It specifies CASSLGTGSGNTIYF. The chain is built from TRBV5-4 and TRBJ1-3; a weak D match, TRBD1 (6 bases). Germline V lookup: CDR1 SGHNT, CDR2 YYREEE (reference sequence). CDR3 length: 15 amino acids. V shed 0 bases and J shed 1 base, with 8 bases lying between them.

The chain carries TRBV5-6 and TRBJ2-7; 8 bases are a match to TRBD1. Germline assignment: CDR1 SGHDT and CDR2 YYEEEE. The length of the CDR3 is 13 residues. J gave up 7 bases and V 0 bases, and 3 bases lay outside the gene matches. The CDR3 protein is CASSLGTGKEQYF. Written as DNA, the CDR3 is TGTGCCAGCAGCTTGGGGACAGGGAAAGAGCAGTACTTC.

The J gene is TRBJ2-3, the V gene TRBV5-1; 10 bases align to TRBD2. The CDR3 sequence is 17 residues long. V trimming: 3 bases; J trimming: 11 bases; junction bases outside the gene matches: 18. Looked up from germline, CDR1 is SGHRS and CDR2 is YFSETQ. In DNA, the CDR3 is TGCGCCAGCAGCTCTCCGGGACTAGCGTCCTACCCGCGAGAGCAGTATTTT. This gives the protein CASSSPGLASYPREQYF.

This rearrangement joins TRBV27 to TRBJ2-3; 11 nucleotides align to TRBD2. The germline CDR1 and CDR2 sequences are MNHEY and SMNVEV (reference sequence). The junction had 4 bases not matched to a gene; V was cut back by 4 bases and J by 4 bases. There are 15 residues in the CDR3. Here the CDR3 reads CASSSSTSGADTQYF. The CDR3 DNA reads as TGTGCCAGCAGTTCCTCGACTAGCGGGGCAGATACGCAGTATTTT.

In this sample, this clone turned up a few times. For the CDR3, the DNA is TGTGCCAGCAGCCCCCGGACAAATCAAGAGACCCAGTACTTC. Amino acid sequence: CASSPRTNQETQYF. The V gene is TRBV7-8, the J gene TRBJ2-5; tentatively, D is TRBD1 (5 bases). Trimming stripped 5 bases from V and 2 bases from J, with 12 bases between. The germline CDR1 and CDR2 sequences are SGHVS and FQNEAQ. The CDR3 has 14 amino acids.

The V gene is TRBV9, the J gene TRBJ1-2; perhaps TRBD1 as D (5 bases). V gave up 0 bases and J gave up 7 bases, with 7 bases separating them. Germline CDR1 reads SGDLS; CDR2 reads YYNGEE. The CDR3 is 12 amino acids. The CDR3: CASSVAGGGYTF. The CDR3 region has the DNA TGTGCCAGCAGCGTAGCCGGGGGTGGCTACACCTTC. Based on the CDR3 plus reference TRBV9 and TRBJ1-2, the full variable domain is DSGVTQTPKHLITATGQRVTLRCSPRSGDLSVYWYQQSLDQGLQFLIQYYNGEERAKGNILERFSAQQFPDLHSELNLSSLELGDSALYFCASSVAGGGYTFGSGTRLTVV.

J is TRBJ1-5 and V is TRBV19, with TRBD1 identical over 12 bases. The J segment lost 1 base and the V segment lost 0 bases, leaving 13 bases of the junction unmatched. Germline V gene lookup returns CDR1 LNHDA and CDR2 SQIVND (reference sequence). The CDR3 spans 21 residues. CDR3 sequence (DNA): TGTGCCAGTAGTATAGACACCACCGGGACAGGGGGCTCCTCAAGCAATCAGCCCCAGCATTTT. This codes for CASSIDTTGTGGSSSNQPQHF.

This rearrangement joins TRBV5-6 to TRBJ2-1, with 10 bases identical to TRBD2. The CDR3 sequence is 15 residues long. The V and J ends lost 6 bases and 4 bases, in that order; junction bases with no gene match: 7. Germline loops: CDR1 SGHDT, CDR2 YYEEEE. The CDR3 DNA is TGTGCCAGCATCAGACGGACTAGCGGATACAATGAGCAGTTCTTC. Its translation is CASIRRTSGYNEQFF.

V and J are TRBV7-9 and TRBJ1-3; 7 bases map to TRBD1. Germline loops: CDR1 SEHNR, CDR2 FQNEAQ (reference sequence). This CDR3 has 16 residues. V was pared by 5 bases and J by 0 bases, with 7 bases of the junction left unmatched. The CDR3: CASSTRQGSSGNTIYF. CDR3 nucleotide sequence: TGTGCCAGCAGCACTAGACAGGGTAGCTCTGGAAACACCATATATTTT. Looking up the rest from reference TRBV7-9 and TRBJ1-3 gives the full variable domain: DTGVSQNPRHKITKRGQNVTFRCDPISEHNRLYWYRQTLGQGPEFLTYFQNEAQLEKSRLLSDRFSAERPKGSFSTLEIQRTEQGDSAMYLCASSTRQGSSGNTIYFGEGSWLTVV.

The sample holds one count of this clone. The rearrangement uses TRBV27 and TRBJ2-3; 9 nucleotides agree with TRBD1. Trimming cost V 6 bases and J 4 bases; bases outside gene matches: 11. The length of the CDR3 is 16 residues. CDR1 MNHEY and CDR2 SMNVEV come from the germline V gene (reference sequence). The CDR3 here is CASSRPPGQGPDTQYF. The CDR3 DNA reads TGTGCCAGCAGCCGTCCTCCGGGACAGGGACCAGATACGCAGTATTTT.

The chain employs TRBV11-1 and TRBJ1-1; D unclear. The CDR3 runs 12 residues. The germline V gene encodes CDR1 SGHAT and CDR2 FQDESV (reference sequence). Trimming took 3 bases from V and 7 from J, leaving 9 bases between them. The CDR3: CASSLVGSEAFF. CDR3 in DNA: TGTGCCAGCAGCTTGGTAGGGAGTGAAGCTTTCTTT.

This clone appeared a single time. This chain connects TRBV27 to TRBJ1-2, with D possibly TRBD1 on 5 matching bases. This CDR3 has 17 residues. Deletions cut 1 base from V and 3 bases from J, with 18 bases between. Germline V gene sequence: CDR1 MNHEY, CDR2 SMNVEV (reference sequence). The CDR3 protein is CASSLYRRGEVDYGYTF. The CDR3 DNA is TGTGCCAGCAGTTTATACAGACGAGGGGAGGTGGACTATGGCTACACCTTC.

J is TRBJ2-7 and V is TRBV21-1; the table's TRBD2 call for D was not verified on the DNA. TRBV21-1 is marked as a pseudogene. CDR3 size: 18 residues. The CDR3, as DNA: TGTGCCAGCAGCAAGGGGGGGGACCGGACCCCATTGACGTACGAGCAGTACTTC. The encoded protein is CASSKGGDRTPLTYEQYF.